The 18 T cell receptor beta chains below all came from one sample that was sequenced in a study of OX40 agonist ivuxolimab in advanced cancers. Clones were read by immunoSEQ multiplex PCR, and TCRdb kept only the in-frame ones, dropping some. This table has about 40,000 clones, 88% appearing once. Material: CD4+ or CD8+ T cells sorted from blood, obtained in a trial of the OX40 agonist ivuxolimab. These receptors were taken from an adult with an advanced solid tumor such as melanoma, head and neck, liver or kidney cancer.

This sequence joins TRBV5-4 and TRBJ2-7; D is uncertain. Germline V gene lookup returns CDR1 SGHNT and CDR2 YYREEE (reference sequence). V was shortened by 0 bases and J by 1 base, with 5 bases between the two germline ends. The CDR3 covers 13 residues. The CDR3 here is CASSLGWSYEQYF. The CDR3 nucleotides read TGTGCCAGCAGCTTGGGATGGTCCTACGAGCAGTACTTC.

V and J are TRBV6-1 and TRBJ2-2; no definite D call. The CDR3 loop spans 13 amino acids. Germline CDR1 reads MNHNS; CDR2 reads SASEGT. Trimming stripped 4 bases from V and 3 bases from J, with 6 bases between. The CDR3 loop is CASSGGDTGELFF. CDR3 coding DNA: TGTGCCAGCAGTGGGGGTGACACCGGGGAGCTGTTTTTT.

The CDR3 region has the DNA TGTGCCAGCAGCTCGATCAGGTTCTCCTACGAGCAGTACTTC. As protein: CASSSIRFSYEQYF. The chain couples TRBV28 to TRBJ2-7; D not certain. CDR1 and CDR2 from the germline V gene are MDHEN and SYDVKM. The CDR3 spans 14 residues. The ends were cut back, 6 bases at V and 0 bases at J, with 12 bases in the middle.

In its sample, this clone was seen a few times. This rearrangement joins TRBV30 to TRBJ2-7; D not certain. Between the trimmed V and J ends, which lost 1 base and 8 bases, there was a span of 9 bases. The germline V gene encodes CDR1 GTSNPN and CDR2 SVGIG (reference sequence). CDR3 size: 11 residues. This chain's CDR3 is CAWSADWKQYF. For the CDR3, the DNA is TGTGCCTGGAGTGCCGACTGGAAGCAGTACTTC.

The chain joins TRBV18 to TRBJ2-7; 13 positions match TRBD2. CDR3 length: 18 residues. Germline CDR1 and CDR2: KGHSH and LQKENI. V lost 3 bases, J lost 5 bases, and 13 bases stayed unmatched. The CDR3 region is CASSPWTGLAGATHEQYF. The DNA of the CDR3 is TGTGCCAGCTCACCGTGGACAGGACTAGCGGGAGCTACCCACGAGCAGTACTTC. The full variable domain, rest sourced from reference TRBV18 and TRBJ2-7, is NAGVMQNPRHLVRRRGQEARLRCSPMKGHSHVYWYRQLPEEGLKFMVYLQKENIIDESGMPKERFSAEFPKEGPSILRIQQVVRGDSAAYFCASSPWTGLAGATHEQYFGPGTRLTVT.

This chain uses TRBV27 with TRBJ2-2, with a possible D match to TRBD2 (5 bases). The CDR3 is made up of 13 amino acids. V lost 10 bases, J lost 7 bases, and 16 bases lay in between. Looked up from germline, CDR1 is MNHEY and CDR2 is SMNVEV (reference sequence). Here the CDR3 DNA reads TGTGCCATCTCACAGTCCGGGGACGGGGAGCTGTTTTTT. It translates to CAISQSGDGELFF.

V and J are TRBV4-2 and TRBJ2-7; 9 bases line up with TRBD2. From germline, CDR1 is LGHNA and CDR2 YNFKEQ. The CDR3 has 16 residues. V was clipped by 2 bases and J by 2 bases; unmatched bases: 7. The CDR3 DNA follows: TGTGCCAGCAGCCAATTAGCGGGGGAGCTCACCTACGAGCAGTACTTC. It yields the protein CASSQLAGELTYEQYF.

J is TRBJ2-4 and V is TRBV30; D gene uncertain. Germline CDR1 and CDR2: GTSNPN and SVGIG (reference sequence). The V gene lost 1 base and the J gene lost 6 bases, with 4 bases spanning the gap. The CDR3 spans 11 residues. The CDR3 DNA reads as TGTGCCTGGAGTGCGTCAAACATTCAGTACTTC. Translated: CAWSASNIQYF.

The chain carries TRBV7-3 and TRBJ1-1; D unresolved. Trimming pared 2 bases from V and 2 bases from J, leaving 15 bases between. This CDR3 is built from 16 residues. CDR1 is SGHTA and CDR2 is FQGTGA in the germline V gene. The CDR3 loop reads CASSLWASGYNTEAFF. The CDR3 DNA is TGTGCCAGCAGCTTATGGGCTTCGGGGTATAACACTGAAGCTTTCTTT.

This chain uses TRBV5-1 with TRBJ2-7, with D maybe TRBD1 (6 bases). Germline V gene lookup returns CDR1 SGHRS and CDR2 YFSETQ. The germline V and J ends were trimmed by 0 bases and 5 bases, with 15 bases remaining between them. The CDR3 consists of 15 residues. The CDR3 loop reads CASSLVGRGKDEQYF. Written as DNA, the CDR3 is TGCGCCAGCAGCTTGGTTGGCAGGGGAAAAGACGAGCAGTACTTC.

This clone has only a few counts. This rearrangement joins TRBV27 to TRBJ2-7, with 10 bases lining up with TRBD1. CDR1 MNHEY and CDR2 SMNVEV come from the germline V gene (reference sequence). V gave up 5 bases and J gave up 2 bases; unmatched junction bases: 3. The length of the CDR3 is 14 residues. In DNA, the CDR3 is TGTGCCAGCAGTATGACAGGGGGCGCCTACGAGCAGTACTTC. Translation: CASSMTGGAYEQYF.

The chain joins TRBV10-1 to TRBJ2-3; D remains ambiguous. The CDR3 contains 15 residues. Trimming took 3 bases from V and 0 from J, leaving 10 bases between them. Germline V gene lookup returns CDR1 WNHNN and CDR2 SYGVQD (reference sequence). CDR3 coding DNA: TGCGCCAGCAGTGATTTGGATTCTAGCACAGATACGCAGTATTTT. Translating it yields CASSDLDSSTDTQYF.

The rearrangement joins TRBV6-1 to TRBJ1-2; maybe TRBD1 (5 bases). V lost 7 bases, J lost 8 bases, and 14 bases lay in between. The CDR3 is made up of 12 amino acids. Germline CDR1 reads MNHNS; CDR2 reads SASEGT. CDR3 in DNA: TGTGCCAGCAATATAGGGGTGAGGGGCTACACCTTC. This sequence encodes CASNIGVRGYTF.

V is TRBV21-1 and J is TRBJ2-7; the D call of TRBD1 is as the table states it, not checked on the DNA. TRBV21-1 is annotated as a pseudogene. The CDR3 length is 11 residues. The DNA of the CDR3 is TGTGCCAGCAGATCAACCTACGAGCAGTACTTC. Amino acids: CASRSTYEQYF.

The chain employs TRBV7-9 and TRBJ1-4; 7 bases line up with TRBD1. Losses at the gene ends were 4 bases for V and 4 bases for J; bases not matched to a gene: 6. The CDR3 totals 15 residues. In germline, CDR1 is SEHNR, CDR2 FQNEAQ (reference sequence). CDR3 amino acids: CASSYVTGFNEKLFF. The CDR3 nucleotides are TGTGCCAGCAGCTACGTGACAGGGTTTAATGAAAAACTGTTTTTT.

V and J are TRBV21-1 and TRBJ2-5; TRBD1 is the table's D call and was not checked against the DNA. TRBV21-1 is a recognized pseudogene. The CDR3 runs 13 residues. Here the CDR3 reads CASRSRQGETQYF. The CDR3 DNA is TGTGCCAGCCGATCCAGGCAGGGAGAGACCCAGTACTTC.

V gene TRBV5-6 combines with J gene TRBJ2-4; no firm D call. The CDR3 has 18 residues. V was trimmed by 7 bases and J by 0 bases, leaving 23 bases between them. The germline V gene has CDR1 SGHDT and CDR2 YYEEEE. The CDR3 reads CASHLHAWPTIAKNIQYF. The CDR3 DNA reads as TGTGCCAGCCACCTGCACGCCTGGCCGACCATAGCCAAAAACATTCAGTACTTC. The full variable domain, with the rest looked up from reference TRBV5-6 and TRBJ2-4, is DAGVTQSPTHLIKTRGQQVTLRCSPKSGHDTVSWYQQALGQGPQFIFQYYEEEERQRGNFPDRFSGHQFPNYSSELNVNALLLGDSALYLCASHLHAWPTIAKNIQYFGAGTRLSVL.

The genes are TRBV27 and TRBJ1-2; 7 nucleotides agree with TRBD1. CDR3 length: 16 residues. CDR1 is MNHEY, CDR2 SMNVEV, per germline (reference sequence). V lost 4 bases and J lost 0; bases outside the gene matches: 8. The CDR3 DNA sequence: TGTGCCAGCAGTTCAAGGGGGCAGACAGCTAACTATGGCTACACCTTC. This sequence encodes CASSSRGQTANYGYTF.